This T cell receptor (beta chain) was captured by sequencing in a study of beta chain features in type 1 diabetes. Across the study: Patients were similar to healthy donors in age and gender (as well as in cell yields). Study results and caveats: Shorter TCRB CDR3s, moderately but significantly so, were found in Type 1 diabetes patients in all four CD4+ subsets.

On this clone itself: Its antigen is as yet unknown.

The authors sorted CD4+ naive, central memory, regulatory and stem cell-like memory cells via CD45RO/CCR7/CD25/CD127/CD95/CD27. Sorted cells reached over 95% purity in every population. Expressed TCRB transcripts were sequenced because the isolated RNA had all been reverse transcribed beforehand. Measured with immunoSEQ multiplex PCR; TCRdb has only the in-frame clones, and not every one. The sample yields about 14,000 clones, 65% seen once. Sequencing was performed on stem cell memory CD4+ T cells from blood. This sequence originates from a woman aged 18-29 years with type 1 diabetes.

CDR3 residues: CASSLGYGAYNEQFF. The CDR3 coding sequence is TGTGCCAGCAGCTTAGGGTACGGGGCCTACAATGAGCAGTTCTTC. The rearrangement links TRBV7-2 to TRBJ2-1; the D gene is possibly TRBD2 (5 bases). The CDR3 length is 15 residues. The germline CDR1 and CDR2 sequences are SGHTA and FQGNSA. V gave up 1 base and J gave up 2 bases, with 9 bases separating them.